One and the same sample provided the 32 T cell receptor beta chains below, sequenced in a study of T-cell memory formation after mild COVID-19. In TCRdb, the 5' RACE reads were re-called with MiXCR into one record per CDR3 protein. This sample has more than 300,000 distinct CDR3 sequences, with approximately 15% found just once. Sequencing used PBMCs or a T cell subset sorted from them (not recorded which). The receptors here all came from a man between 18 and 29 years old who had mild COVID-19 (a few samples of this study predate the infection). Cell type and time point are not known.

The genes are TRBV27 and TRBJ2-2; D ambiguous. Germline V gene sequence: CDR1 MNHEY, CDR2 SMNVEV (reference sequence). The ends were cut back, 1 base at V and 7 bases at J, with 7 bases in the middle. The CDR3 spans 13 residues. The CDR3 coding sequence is TGTGCCAGCAGTTTATTTGGGTACGGGGAGCTGTTTTTT. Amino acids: CASSLFGYGELFF.

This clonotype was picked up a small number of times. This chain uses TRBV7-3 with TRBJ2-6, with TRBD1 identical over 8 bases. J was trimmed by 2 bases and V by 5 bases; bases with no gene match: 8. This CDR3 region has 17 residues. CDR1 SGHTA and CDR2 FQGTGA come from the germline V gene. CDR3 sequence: CASSRQGLPAGANVLTF. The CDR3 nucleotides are TGTGCCAGCAGCCGACAGGGGCTCCCCGCTGGGGCCAACGTCCTGACTTTC.

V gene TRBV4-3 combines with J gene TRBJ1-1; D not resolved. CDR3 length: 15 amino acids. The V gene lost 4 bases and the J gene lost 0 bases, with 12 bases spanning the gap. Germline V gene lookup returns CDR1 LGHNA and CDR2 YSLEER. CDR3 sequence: CASSPGFGMNTEAFF. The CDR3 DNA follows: TGCGCCAGCAGCCCCGGATTTGGAATGAACACTGAAGCTTTCTTT.

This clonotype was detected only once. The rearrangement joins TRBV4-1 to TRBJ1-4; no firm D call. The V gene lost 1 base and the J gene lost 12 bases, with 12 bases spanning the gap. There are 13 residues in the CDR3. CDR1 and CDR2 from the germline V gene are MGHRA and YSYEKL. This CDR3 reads CASSQGFYGELFF. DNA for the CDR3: TGCGCCAGCAGCCAAGGATTCTACGGGGAACTGTTTTTT.

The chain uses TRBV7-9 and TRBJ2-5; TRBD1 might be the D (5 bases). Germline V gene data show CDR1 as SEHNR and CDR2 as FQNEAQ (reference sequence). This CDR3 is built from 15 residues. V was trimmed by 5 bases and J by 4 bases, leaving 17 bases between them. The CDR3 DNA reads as TGTGCCAGCAGCCAATGGGGCAGTACAGGAGAGACCCAGTACTTC. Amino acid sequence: CASSQWGSTGETQYF.

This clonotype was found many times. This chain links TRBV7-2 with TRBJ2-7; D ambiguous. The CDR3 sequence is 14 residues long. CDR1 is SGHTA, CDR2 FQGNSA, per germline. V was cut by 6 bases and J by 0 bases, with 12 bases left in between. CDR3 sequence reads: CASSAHSISYEQYV. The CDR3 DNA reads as TGTGCCAGCAGTGCCCACAGCATCTCCTACGAGCAGTACGTC.

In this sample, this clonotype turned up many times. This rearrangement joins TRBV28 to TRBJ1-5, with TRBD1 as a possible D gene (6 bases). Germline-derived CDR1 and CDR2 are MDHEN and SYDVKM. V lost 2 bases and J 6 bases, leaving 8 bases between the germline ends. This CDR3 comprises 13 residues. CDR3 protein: CASSLGGFQPQHF. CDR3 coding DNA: TGTGCCAGCAGTTTAGGGGGCTTTCAGCCCCAGCATTTT.

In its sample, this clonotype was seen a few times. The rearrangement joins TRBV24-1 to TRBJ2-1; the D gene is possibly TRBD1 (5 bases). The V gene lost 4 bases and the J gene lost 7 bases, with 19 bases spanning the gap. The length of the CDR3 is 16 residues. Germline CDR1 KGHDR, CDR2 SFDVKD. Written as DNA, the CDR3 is TGTGCCACCAGTGACTACATGGGGCTTTCTGGGAATGAGCAGTTCTTC. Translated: CATSDYMGLSGNEQFF.

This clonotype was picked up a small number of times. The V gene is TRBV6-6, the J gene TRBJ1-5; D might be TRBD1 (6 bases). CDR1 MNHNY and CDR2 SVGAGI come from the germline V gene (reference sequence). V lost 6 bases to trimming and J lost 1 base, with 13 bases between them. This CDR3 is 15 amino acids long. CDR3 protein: CASRNLRGSNQPQHF. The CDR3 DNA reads TGTGCCAGCAGAAACCTGAGGGGGAGCAATCAGCCCCAGCATTTT.

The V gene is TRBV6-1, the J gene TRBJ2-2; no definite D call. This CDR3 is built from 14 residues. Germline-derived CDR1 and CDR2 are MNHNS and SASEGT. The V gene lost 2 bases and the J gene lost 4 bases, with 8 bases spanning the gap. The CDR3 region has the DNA TGTGCCAGCAGTGAAAGGTGGACCACCGGGGAGCTGTTTTTT. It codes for CASSERWTTGELFF.

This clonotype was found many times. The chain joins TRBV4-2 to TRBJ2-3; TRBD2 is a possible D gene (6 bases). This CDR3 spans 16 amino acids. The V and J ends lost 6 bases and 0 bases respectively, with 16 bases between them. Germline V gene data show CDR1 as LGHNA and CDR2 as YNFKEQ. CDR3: CASSQNAGSSTDTQYF. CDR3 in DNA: TGTGCCAGCAGTCAAAACGCCGGGAGTAGCACAGATACGCAGTATTTT.

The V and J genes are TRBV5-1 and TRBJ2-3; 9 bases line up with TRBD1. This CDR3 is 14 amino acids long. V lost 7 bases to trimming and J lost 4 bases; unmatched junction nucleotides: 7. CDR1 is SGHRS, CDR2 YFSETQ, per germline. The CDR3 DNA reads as TGCGCCAGCTTGGACGGGACAGGGTCAGATACGCAGTATTTT. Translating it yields CASLDGTGSDTQYF.

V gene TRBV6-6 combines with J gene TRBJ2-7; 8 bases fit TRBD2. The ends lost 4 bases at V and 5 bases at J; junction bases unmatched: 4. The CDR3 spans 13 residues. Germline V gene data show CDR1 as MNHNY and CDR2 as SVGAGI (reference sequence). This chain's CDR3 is CASSSGGADEQYF. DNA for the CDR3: TGTGCCAGCAGTTCCGGGGGGGCCGACGAGCAGTACTTC.

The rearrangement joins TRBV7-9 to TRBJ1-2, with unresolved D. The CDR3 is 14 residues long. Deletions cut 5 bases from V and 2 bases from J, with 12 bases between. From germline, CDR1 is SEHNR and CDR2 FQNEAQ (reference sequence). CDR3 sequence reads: CASSPWPLNYGYTF. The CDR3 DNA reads TGTGCCAGCAGCCCCTGGCCCCTCAACTATGGCTACACCTTC. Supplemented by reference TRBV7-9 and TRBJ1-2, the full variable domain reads DTGVSQNPRHKITKRGQNVTFRCDPISEHNRLYWYRQTLGQGPEFLTYFQNEAQLEKSRLLSDRFSAERPKGSFSTLEIQRTEQGDSAMYLCASSPWPLNYGYTFGSGTRLTVV.

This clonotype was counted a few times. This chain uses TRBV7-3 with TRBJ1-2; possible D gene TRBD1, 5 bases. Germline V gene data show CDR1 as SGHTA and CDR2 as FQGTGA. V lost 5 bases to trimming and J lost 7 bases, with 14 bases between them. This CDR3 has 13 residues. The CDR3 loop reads CASSPGQGIGYTF. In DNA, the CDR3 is TGTGCCAGCAGCCCCGGACAAGGAATTGGCTACACCTTC.

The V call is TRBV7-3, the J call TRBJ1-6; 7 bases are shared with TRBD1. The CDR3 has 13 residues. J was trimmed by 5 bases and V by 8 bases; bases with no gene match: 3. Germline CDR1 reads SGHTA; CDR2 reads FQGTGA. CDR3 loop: CASYRGNNSPLHF. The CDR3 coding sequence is TGTGCCAGCTACAGGGGAAATAATTCACCCCTCCACTTT.

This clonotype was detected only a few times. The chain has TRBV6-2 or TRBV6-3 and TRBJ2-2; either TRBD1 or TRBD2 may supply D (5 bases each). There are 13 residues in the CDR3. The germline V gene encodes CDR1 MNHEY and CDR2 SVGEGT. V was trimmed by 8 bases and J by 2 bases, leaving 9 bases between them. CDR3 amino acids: CASGRGNTGELFF. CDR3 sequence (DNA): TGTGCCAGCGGCCGGGGCAACACCGGGGAGCTGTTTTTT.

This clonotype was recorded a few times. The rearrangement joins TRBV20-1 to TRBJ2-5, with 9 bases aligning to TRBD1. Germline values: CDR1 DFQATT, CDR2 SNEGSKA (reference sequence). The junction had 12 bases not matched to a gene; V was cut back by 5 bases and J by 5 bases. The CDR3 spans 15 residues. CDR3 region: CSAPYGTGRGETQYF. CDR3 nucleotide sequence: TGCAGTGCTCCTTACGGGACAGGGCGAGGGGAGACCCAGTACTTC.

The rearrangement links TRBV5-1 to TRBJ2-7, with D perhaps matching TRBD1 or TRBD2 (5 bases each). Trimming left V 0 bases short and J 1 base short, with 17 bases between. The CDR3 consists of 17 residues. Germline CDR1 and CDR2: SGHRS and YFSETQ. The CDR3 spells CASSLARDGTRSYEQYF. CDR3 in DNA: TGCGCCAGCAGCTTGGCCAGGGACGGGACCAGGTCCTACGAGCAGTACTTC.

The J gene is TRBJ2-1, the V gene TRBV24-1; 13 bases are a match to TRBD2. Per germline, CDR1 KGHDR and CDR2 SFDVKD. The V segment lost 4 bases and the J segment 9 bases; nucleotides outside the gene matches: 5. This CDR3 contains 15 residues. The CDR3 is CATSDRTSGGIEQFF. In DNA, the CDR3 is TGTGCCACCAGTGACCGGACTAGCGGGGGAATTGAGCAGTTCTTC.

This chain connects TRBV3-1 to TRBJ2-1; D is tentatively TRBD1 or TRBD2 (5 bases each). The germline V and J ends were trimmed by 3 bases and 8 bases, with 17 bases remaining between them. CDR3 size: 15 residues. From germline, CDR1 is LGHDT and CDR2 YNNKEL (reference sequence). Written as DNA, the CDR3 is TGTGCCAGCAGCCAGAGGGACCCAGGCCCCGATGAGCAGTTCTTC. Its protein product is CASSQRDPGPDEQFF.

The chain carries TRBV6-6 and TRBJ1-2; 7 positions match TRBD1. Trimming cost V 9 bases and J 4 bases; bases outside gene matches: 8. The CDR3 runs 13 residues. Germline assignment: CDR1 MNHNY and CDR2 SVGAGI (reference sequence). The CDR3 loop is CASTGDPAYGYTF. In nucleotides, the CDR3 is TGTGCCAGTACAGGGGACCCGGCCTATGGCTACACCTTC.

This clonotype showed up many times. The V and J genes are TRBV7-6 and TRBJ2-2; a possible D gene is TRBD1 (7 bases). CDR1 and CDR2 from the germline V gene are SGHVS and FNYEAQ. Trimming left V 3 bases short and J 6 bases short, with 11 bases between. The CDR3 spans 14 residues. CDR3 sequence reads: CASSFQGGAGELFF. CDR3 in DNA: TGTGCCAGCAGCTTCCAGGGGGGAGCCGGGGAGCTGTTTTTT.

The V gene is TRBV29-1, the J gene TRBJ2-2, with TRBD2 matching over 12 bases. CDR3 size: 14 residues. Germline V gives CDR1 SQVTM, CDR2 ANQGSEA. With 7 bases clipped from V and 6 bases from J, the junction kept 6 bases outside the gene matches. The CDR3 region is CSAAGLAGPGELFF. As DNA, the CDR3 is TGCAGCGCCGCGGGACTAGCGGGTCCCGGGGAGCTGTTTTTT.

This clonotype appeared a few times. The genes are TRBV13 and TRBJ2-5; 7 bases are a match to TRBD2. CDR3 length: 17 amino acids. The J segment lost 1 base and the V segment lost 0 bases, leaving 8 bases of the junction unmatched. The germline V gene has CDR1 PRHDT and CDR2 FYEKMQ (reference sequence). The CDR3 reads CASSLGFQRDSQETQYF. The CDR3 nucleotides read TGTGCCAGCAGCTTAGGGTTCCAGCGGGATTCCCAAGAGACCCAGTACTTC.

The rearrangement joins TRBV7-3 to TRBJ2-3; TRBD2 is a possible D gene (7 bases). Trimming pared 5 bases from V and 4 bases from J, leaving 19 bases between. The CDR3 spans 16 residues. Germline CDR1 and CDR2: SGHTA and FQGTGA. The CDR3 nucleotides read TGTGCCAGCAGCCCTCTCGGTACGGGGGGCGCAGATACGCAGTATTTT. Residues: CASSPLGTGGADTQYF.

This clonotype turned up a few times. This CDR3 reads CSALVGLLKAEQFF. The CDR3, as DNA: TGCAGTGCTCTCGTGGGACTCCTAAAGGCTGAGCAGTTCTTC. The rearrangement joins TRBV20-1 to TRBJ2-1; possibly TRBD2 for D (6 bases). Trimming cost V 5 bases and J 9 bases, with 20 bases left between them. This CDR3 is 14 amino acids long. The V gene's germline CDR1 is DFQATT and CDR2 SNEGSKA (reference sequence).

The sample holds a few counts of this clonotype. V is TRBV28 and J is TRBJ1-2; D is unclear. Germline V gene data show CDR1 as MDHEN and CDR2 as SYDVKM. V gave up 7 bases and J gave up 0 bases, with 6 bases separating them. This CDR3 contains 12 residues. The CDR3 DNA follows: TGTGCCAGCATTGAACCTAACTATGGCTACACCTTC. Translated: CASIEPNYGYTF.

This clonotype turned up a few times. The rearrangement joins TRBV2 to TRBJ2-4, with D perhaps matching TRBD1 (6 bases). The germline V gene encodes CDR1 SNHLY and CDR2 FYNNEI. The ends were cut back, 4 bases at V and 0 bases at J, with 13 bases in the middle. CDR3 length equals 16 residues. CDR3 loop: CASSVRTVSAKNIQYF. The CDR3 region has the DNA TGTGCCAGCAGTGTTAGGACAGTCTCAGCCAAAAACATTCAGTACTTC.

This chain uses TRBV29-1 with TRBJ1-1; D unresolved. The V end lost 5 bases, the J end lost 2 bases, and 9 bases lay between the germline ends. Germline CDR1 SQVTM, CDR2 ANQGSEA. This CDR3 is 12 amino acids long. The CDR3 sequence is CSVHLLNTEAFF. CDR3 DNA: TGCAGCGTTCACCTCTTAAACACTGAAGCTTTCTTT.

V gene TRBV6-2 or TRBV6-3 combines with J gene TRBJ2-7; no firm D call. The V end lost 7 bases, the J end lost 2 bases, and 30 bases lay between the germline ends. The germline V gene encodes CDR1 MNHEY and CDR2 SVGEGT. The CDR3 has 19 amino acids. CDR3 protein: CASKEDLFSFPELTYEQYV. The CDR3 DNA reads TGTGCCAGCAAAGAAGACTTGTTCTCCTTCCCGGAGTTGACCTACGAGCAGTACGTC.

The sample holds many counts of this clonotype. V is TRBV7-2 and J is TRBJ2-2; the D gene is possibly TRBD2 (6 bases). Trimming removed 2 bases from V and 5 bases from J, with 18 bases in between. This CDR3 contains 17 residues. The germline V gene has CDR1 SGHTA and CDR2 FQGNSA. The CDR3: CASSLNPGVIGTGELFF. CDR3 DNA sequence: TGTGCCAGCAGCTTAAATCCGGGGGTAATCGGGACCGGGGAGCTGTTTTTT. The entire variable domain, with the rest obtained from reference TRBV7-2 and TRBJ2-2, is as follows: GAGVSQSPSNKVTEKGKDVELRCDPISGHTALYWYRQSLGQGLEFLIYFQGNSAPDKSGLPSDRFSAERTGGSVSTLTIQRTQQEDSAVYLCASSLNPGVIGTGELFFGEGSRLTVL.